This T cell receptor beta chain was obtained from a study of cytomegalovirus exposure and HLA in healthy donors. V trimming: 2 bases; J trimming: 0 bases; junction bases outside the gene matches: 6. Germline assignment: CDR1 MNHEY and CDR2 SVGAGI. The CDR3 is 16 residues long. Amplification used 60 Vbeta primers and 13 Jbeta primers. Clones were read by immunoSEQ multiplex PCR, and TCRdb kept only the in-frame ones, dropping some. The sample shows about 190,000 clones, about nine tenths of them seen only once. This sequence was found in a boy aged 2 to 9 in good health and CMV-seronegative. What was sequenced was PBMCs. V usage is TRBV6-5 and J usage is TRBJ1-1; TRBD1 agrees at 7 bases. DNA of the CDR3: TGTGCCAGCAGTTACCGGGGACAGCCCCTGAACACTGAAGCTTTCTTT. It is translated as CASSYRGQPLNTEAFF.